Each of the 5 T cell receptor beta chains below was sequenced from the same sample in a study of blood T cell repertoires in COVID-19. Sequenced by immunoSEQ multiplex PCR; TCRdb stores in-frame clones only, minus some. The sample has fewer than 200,000 clones; roughly 80% are singletons. Source material: peripheral blood. The origin of the receptors is a human donor in a cohort sampled during active COVID-19.

The CDR3 DNA follows: TGTGCCAGTAGTATGCGGACAGGGACCTACGAGCAGTACTTC. It codes for CASSMRTGTYEQYF. The V gene is TRBV19, the J gene TRBJ2-7; 8 bases agree with TRBD1. Per germline, CDR1 LNHDA and CDR2 SQIVND (reference sequence). Trimming at V came to 3 bases and at J to 2 bases, leaving 3 bases not matched to a gene. This CDR3 comprises 14 residues.

The chain is built from TRBV7-9 and TRBJ2-7; D remains unclear. Germline values: CDR1 SEHNR, CDR2 FQNEAQ (reference sequence). V lost 4 bases and J lost 4, with 23 bases in between. There are 17 residues in the CDR3. Here the CDR3 reads CASSSEGYVLGLYEQYF. CDR3 nucleotides: TGTGCCAGCAGCTCCGAAGGATACGTCCTGGGCTTATACGAGCAGTACTTC.

The V and J genes are TRBV5-6 and TRBJ1-5; 9 bases are a match to TRBD1. J lost 4 bases, V lost 3 bases, and 5 bases had no gene match. This CDR3 comprises 15 residues. Germline V gene sequence: CDR1 SGHDT, CDR2 YYEEEE. The CDR3 reads CASSWGTGFNQPQHF. The CDR3 DNA sequence: TGTGCCAGCAGCTGGGGGACAGGGTTTAATCAGCCCCAGCATTTT.

The chain employs TRBV18 and TRBJ2-3, with TRBD1 identical over 8 bases. Looked up from germline, CDR1 is KGHSH and CDR2 is LQKENI. V dropped 3 bases and J dropped 4; count of bases not matched to a gene: 6. The CDR3 sequence is 15 residues long. The CDR3 sequence is CASSPRTGTADTQYF. As DNA, the CDR3 is TGTGCCAGCTCACCGAGGACAGGGACCGCAGATACGCAGTATTTT. Full variable domain (remainder filled in from reference TRBV18 and TRBJ2-3): NAGVMQNPRHLVRRRGQEARLRCSPMKGHSHVYWYRQLPEEGLKFMVYLQKENIIDESGMPKERFSAEFPKEGPSILRIQQVVRGDSAAYFCASSPRTGTADTQYFGPGTRLTVL.

The chain's CDR3 is CASSEWEVTKAKNIQYF. The DNA for the CDR3 is TGTGCCAGCAGTGAATGGGAGGTGACTAAAGCCAAAAACATTCAGTACTTC. The chain combines TRBV2 with TRBJ2-4; TRBD2 might be the D (6 bases). Germline V gives CDR1 SNHLY, CDR2 FYNNEI. This CDR3 is 17 amino acids long. V lost 2 bases to trimming and J lost 0 bases, with 14 bases between them. Using reference TRBV2 and TRBJ2-4 for the parts outside the CDR3, the full variable domain is EPEVTQTPSHQVTQMGQEVILRCVPISNHLYFYWYRQILGQKVEFLVSFYNNEISEKSEIFDDQFSVERPDGSNFTLKIRSTKLEDSAMYFCASSEWEVTKAKNIQYFGAGTRLSVL.